Following are 14 T cell receptor beta chains from one sample sequenced in a study of blood T cell repertoires in COVID-19. TCRdb's copy holds only in-frame clones and misses some; the assay was immunoSEQ multiplex PCR. Here the sample spans approximately 260,000 clones, roughly 88% being singletons. Sequencing used peripheral blood. The source is a woman between 65 and 79 years old with acute or convalescent COVID-19.

The chain couples TRBV25-1 to TRBJ2-2; D remains unclear. The V and J ends lost 7 bases and 5 bases respectively, with 8 bases between them. The CDR3 extends over 12 amino acids. CDR1 and CDR2 from the germline V gene are MGHDK and SYGVNS. The DNA of the CDR3 is TGTGCCAGCATGCGTGTTACCGGGGAGCTGTTTTTT. Amino acids: CASMRVTGELFF.

This clone was counted only a few times. V gene TRBV2 combines with J gene TRBJ1-4; maybe TRBD1 (5 bases). V dropped 6 bases and J dropped 5 bases, with 7 bases sitting between them. The CDR3 is made up of 12 amino acids. Germline V gene lookup returns CDR1 SNHLY and CDR2 FYNNEI. CDR3: CASRGLNEKLFF. As DNA, the CDR3 is TGTGCCAGCAGGGGACTAAATGAAAAACTGTTTTTT. Drawing the rest from reference TRBV2 and TRBJ1-4, the complete variable domain is EPEVTQTPSHQVTQMGQEVILRCVPISNHLYFYWYRQILGQKVEFLVSFYNNEISEKSEIFDDQFSVERPDGSNFTLKIRSTKLEDSAMYFCASRGLNEKLFFGSGTQLSVL.

DNA of the CDR3: TGTGCCAGTAGTACGGGGGTTACCGGGGAGCTGTTTTTT. This sequence encodes CASSTGVTGELFF. The chain recombines TRBV19 with TRBJ2-2; possibly TRBD2 for D (6 bases). V was cut by 4 bases and J by 5 bases, with 8 bases left in between. The germline CDR1 and CDR2 sequences are LNHDA and SQIVND (reference sequence). The CDR3 runs 13 residues.

V gene TRBV3-1 (or the pseudogene TRBV3-2) combines with J gene TRBJ2-2; 10 bases are a match to TRBD2. CDR1 is LGHDT and CDR2 is YNNKEL in the germline V gene (reference sequence). CDR3 length equals 15 residues. V was pared by 2 bases and J by 7 bases, with 4 bases of the junction left unmatched. The DNA for the CDR3 is TGTGCCAGCAGCCAACTAGCGGGGGCGAGCGGGGAGCTGTTTTTT. Amino acid sequence: CASSQLAGASGELFF.

This clone was recorded only once. The chain combines TRBV3-1 (or the pseudogene TRBV3-2) with TRBJ1-1; D gene unclear. V shed 1 base and J shed 8 bases, with 8 bases lying between them. There are 12 residues in the CDR3. From germline, CDR1 is LGHDT and CDR2 YNNKEL (reference sequence). The CDR3 sequence: CASSQVRVEAFF. CDR3 sequence (DNA): TGTGCCAGCAGCCAAGTCCGGGTCGAAGCTTTCTTT.

The V and J genes are TRBV5-1 and TRBJ2-2; a weak D match, TRBD1 (6 bases). This CDR3 spans 14 amino acids. V was clipped by 5 bases and J by 1 base, with 9 bases between them. CDR1 is SGHRS, CDR2 YFSETQ, per germline. The CDR3 region is CASSPTGNTGELFF. CDR3 in DNA: TGCGCCAGCAGTCCGACAGGGAACACCGGGGAGCTGTTTTTT. Filled out from reference TRBV5-1 and TRBJ2-2, the complete variable domain reads KAGVTQTPRYLIKTRGQQVTLSCSPISGHRSVSWYQQTPGQGLQFLFEYFSETQRNKGNFPGRFSGRQFSNSRSEMNVSTLELGDSALYLCASSPTGNTGELFFGEGSRLTVL.

Notes on this clone: This CDR3 is also generated by other DNA sequences in the sample. This chain joins TRBV18 and TRBJ1-5, with D uncertain. Between the trimmed V and J ends, which lost 6 bases and 7 bases, there was a span of 16 bases. The CDR3 runs to 14 residues. CDR1 and CDR2 (germline): KGHSH, LQKENI. Here the CDR3 DNA reads TGTGCCAGCTCGCGGGCCCAGGCTGGCCAGCCCCAGCATTTT. Its translation is CASSRAQAGQPQHF.

The rearrangement joins TRBV5-8 to TRBJ1-2; D may be TRBD1 (5 bases). V was trimmed by 7 bases and J by 4 bases, leaving 17 bases between them. CDR3 length: 14 amino acids. The germline V gene encodes CDR1 SGHTS and CDR2 YDEGEE. The CDR3 sequence is CASGTGRILYGYTF. CDR3 DNA sequence: TGTGCCAGCGGAACAGGAAGGATTCTCTATGGCTACACCTTC.

This sequence joins TRBV4-1 and TRBJ2-3; 7 bases fit TRBD1. V shed 1 base, J shed 3 bases, and the junction held 10 bases outside the gene matches. Germline lookup yields CDR1 MGHRA and CDR2 YSYEKL. This CDR3 spans 17 amino acids. The CDR3, as DNA: TGCGCCAGCAGCCAAGTCGGTTGGGCCAGGGGGACAGATACGCAGTATTTT. Protein sequence: CASSQVGWARGTDTQYF.

The chain links TRBV6-4 to TRBJ1-6, with D maybe TRBD1 (5 bases). This CDR3 has 17 amino acids. Deletions cut 0 bases from V and 6 bases from J, with 15 bases between. Germline V gene data show CDR1 as MRHNA and CDR2 as SNTAGT. The CDR3 loop is CASSDSLGGLCNSPLHF. In nucleotides, the CDR3 is TGTGCCAGCAGTGACTCGCTCGGGGGATTGTGTAATTCACCCCTCCACTTT.

The chain is built from TRBV2 and TRBJ2-5; D is possibly TRBD2 (5 bases). Per germline, CDR1 SNHLY and CDR2 FYNNEI. V lost 7 bases and J 9 bases, leaving 18 bases between the germline ends. There are 13 residues in the CDR3. CDR3 region: CASTTPLAGAQYF. The CDR3 DNA is TGTGCCAGCACGACCCCGTTGGCCGGGGCCCAGTACTTC.

CDR3 in amino acids: CASSPSVGRTGSLMGYTF. In DNA, the CDR3 is TGCGCCAGCAGCCCCTCGGTGGGACGGACAGGCTCCTTAATGGGCTACACCTTC. The chain joins TRBV5-1 to TRBJ1-2, with 7 bases that match TRBD1. From germline, CDR1 is SGHRS and CDR2 YFSETQ. Trimming removed 4 bases from V and 8 bases from J; junction bases left unmatched: 23. The CDR3 runs to 18 residues.

This clone was seen only a few times. This chain links TRBV7-9 with TRBJ1-4, with TRBD1 matching 8 bases. The ends lost 5 bases at V and 8 bases at J; junction bases unmatched: 7. The CDR3 length is 14 residues. CDR1 and CDR2 (germline): SEHNR, FQNEAQ (reference sequence). The CDR3 DNA is TGTGCCAGCAGCACTCCGGGACAGGCCGAAAAACTGTTTTTT. This translates into CASSTPGQAEKLFF.

The sample holds one count of this clone. The chain is built from TRBV2 and TRBJ2-1; 10 positions match TRBD2. Germline CDR1 reads SNHLY; CDR2 reads FYNNEI. The V segment lost 8 bases and the J segment 7 bases; nucleotides outside the gene matches: 8. The CDR3 contains 14 residues. The CDR3 DNA is TGTGCCAGCCAACCGCTAGCGGGAGTGAATGAGCAGTTCTTC. Translation: CASQPLAGVNEQFF. Full variable domain (missing parts from reference TRBV2 and TRBJ2-1): EPEVTQTPSHQVTQMGQEVILRCVPISNHLYFYWYRQILGQKVEFLVSFYNNEISEKSEIFDDQFSVERPDGSNFTLKIRSTKLEDSAMYFCASQPLAGVNEQFFGPGTRLTVL.